The 22 T cell receptor beta chains listed next were all sequenced from one sample in a study of T cells in Graves' hyperthyroidism and ophthalmopathy. The CDR3 regions of TCR beta were amplified from RNA transcripts. HTBI primers were employed in a first-round RT-PCR of the TCR CDR3. From the multiplex PCR reads, TCRdb called clonotypes with MiXCR, one entry per CDR3 protein. The table lists roughly 700,000 distinct CDR3 sequences, roughly 15% of them singletons, with 9.5% to 13% in the top ten. What was sequenced was blood. The receptors shown here come from a young woman with Graves' hyperthyroidism.

The chain couples TRBV15 to TRBJ2-1; D uncertain. V was cut by 1 base and J by 5 bases, with 3 bases left in between. In germline, CDR1 is LNHNV, CDR2 YYDKDF (reference sequence). The CDR3 consists of 12 residues. This CDR3 reads CATSRGNNEQFF. The CDR3 DNA reads as TGTGCCACCAGCAGAGGCAACAATGAGCAGTTCTTC.

J is TRBJ2-5 and V is TRBV19, with D uncertain. V was shortened by 0 bases and J by 5 bases, with 4 bases between the two germline ends. There are 12 residues in the CDR3. Germline V gene lookup returns CDR1 LNHDA and CDR2 SQIVND (reference sequence). CDR3 DNA: TGTGCCAGTAGTATAGATTGGGAGACCCAGTACTTC. It encodes CASSIDWETQYF.

The gene calls are TRBV19 and TRBJ1-1; D is unclear. The ends were cut back, 0 bases at V and 4 bases at J, with 12 bases in the middle. Germline-derived CDR1 and CDR2 are LNHDA and SQIVND (reference sequence). The CDR3 extends over 15 amino acids. The CDR3 DNA is TGTGCCAGTAGTATAGATGGAGCCGGTCGCACTGAAGCTTTCTTT. Its translation is CASSIDGAGRTEAFF.

V gene TRBV6-5 combines with J gene TRBJ2-1; D is perhaps TRBD1 (6 bases). Germline loops: CDR1 MNHEY, CDR2 SVGAGI. V lost 2 bases and J 8 bases, leaving 7 bases between the germline ends. This CDR3 has 12 residues. CDR3 nucleotides: TGTGCCAGCAGTTACAGGGGGTATGAGCAGTTCTTC. Translating gives CASSYRGYEQFF.

Worth noting for this clonotype: A much larger clone lies one base from this, so it may be a read error. The genes are TRBV27 and TRBJ2-1, with D uncertain. This CDR3 is built from 16 residues. Germline CDR1 MNHEY, CDR2 SMNVEV (reference sequence). The CDR3 region is CASSLLAESSYNEQLF. CDR3 bases: TGTGCCAGCAGTTTATTAGCTGAAAGCTCCTACAATGAGCAGCTCTTC.

This clonotype was detected only a few times. The V call is TRBV20-1, the J call TRBJ2-7; D may be TRBD1 (7 bases). The CDR3 contains 15 residues. The V end lost 4 bases, the J end lost 0 bases, and 16 bases lay between the germline ends. CDR1 is DFQATT and CDR2 is SNEGSKA in the germline V gene (reference sequence). This chain's CDR3 is CSAIYSGGGSYEQYF. CDR3 nucleotide sequence: TGCAGTGCTATTTACTCAGGGGGAGGCTCCTACGAGCAGTACTTC.

This clonotype was detected many times. The chain carries TRBV5-1 and TRBJ2-7, with unresolved D. The CDR3 extends over 17 amino acids. V lost 2 bases and J 3 bases, leaving 21 bases between the germline ends. Germline V gene data show CDR1 as SGHRS and CDR2 as YFSETQ. The CDR3: CASSFAQTSWSRYEQYF. The CDR3 nucleotides are TGCGCCAGCAGCTTTGCCCAAACATCTTGGAGTCGCTACGAGCAGTACTTC.

This clonotype was detected ten times or more. V gene TRBV6-2 or TRBV6-3 combines with J gene TRBJ1-1; D unclear. This CDR3 contains 13 residues. V was trimmed by 0 bases and J by 2 bases, leaving 4 bases between them. Per the germline V gene, CDR1 is MNHEY and CDR2 is SVGEGT. Here the CDR3 DNA reads TGTGCCAGCAGTTACTCGAGCAACACTGAAGCTTTCTTT. It specifies CASSYSSNTEAFF.

This clonotype came up many times. The chain employs TRBV18 and TRBJ2-1; the D gene is possibly TRBD2 (7 bases). This CDR3 has 17 residues. Between the trimmed V and J ends, which lost 1 base and 0 bases, there was a span of 13 bases. Germline values: CDR1 KGHSH, CDR2 LQKENI. CDR3 protein: CASSPRGGQSSYNEQFF. CDR3 nucleotides: TGTGCCAGCTCACCACGGGGGGGGCAGAGCTCCTACAATGAGCAGTTCTTC. The whole variable domain, remainder taken from reference TRBV18 and TRBJ2-1, is NAGVMQNPRHLVRRRGQEARLRCSPMKGHSHVYWYRQLPEEGLKFMVYLQKENIIDESGMPKERFSAEFPKEGPSILRIQQVVRGDSAAYFCASSPRGGQSSYNEQFFGPGTRLTVL.

This clonotype was seen many times. V and J are TRBV6-1 and TRBJ1-2; the D gene is possibly TRBD1 (5 bases). Germline V gene lookup returns CDR1 MNHNS and CDR2 SASEGT. Trimming left V 6 bases short and J 4 bases short, with 15 bases between. The CDR3 has 14 residues. DNA for the CDR3: TGTGCCAGCAGCGTCTCTAGGGACGGCTATGGCTACACCTTC. Encoded protein: CASSVSRDGYGYTF.

This clonotype appeared many times. The CDR3 loop reads CASSLIAISGRTGSYNEQFF. The CDR3 coding sequence is TGTGCCAGCAGCTTAATTGCAATTAGCGGGAGGACGGGATCCTACAATGAGCAGTTCTTC. The V and J genes are TRBV7-3 and TRBJ2-1; TRBD2 aligns across 10 bases. The CDR3 runs to 20 residues. The J segment lost 1 base and the V segment lost 1 base, leaving 13 bases of the junction unmatched. Germline V gene lookup returns CDR1 SGHTA and CDR2 FQGTGA.

V gene TRBV5-1 combines with J gene TRBJ1-6; no definite D call. V gave up 3 bases and J gave up 9 bases, with 16 bases separating them. The CDR3 covers 15 residues. CDR1 SGHRS and CDR2 YFSETQ come from the germline V gene. CDR3 sequence (DNA): TGCGCCAGCAGCTCGGGATCCTTAGTGGGTTCACCCCTCCACTTT. Protein sequence: CASSSGSLVGSPLHF. The entire variable domain, with the rest obtained from reference TRBV5-1 and TRBJ1-6, is as follows: KAGVTQTPRYLIKTRGQQVTLSCSPISGHRSVSWYQQTPGQGLQFLFEYFSETQRNKGNFPGRFSGRQFSNSRSEMNVSTLELGDSALYLCASSSGSLVGSPLHFGNGTRLTVT.

This clonotype was counted ten times or more. The chain carries TRBV20-1 and TRBJ2-7; maybe TRBD2 (5 bases). The germline V gene encodes CDR1 DFQATT and CDR2 SNEGSKA (reference sequence). Trimming took off 0 bases at V and 0 bases at J, with 15 bases between the two ends. CDR3 length: 16 amino acids. In nucleotides, the CDR3 is TGCAGTGCTAGAGACCCTCGGGGTGGAGACTCCTACGAGCAGTACTTC. Amino acid sequence: CSARDPRGGDSYEQYF.

This clonotype was counted many times. The chain has TRBV18 and TRBJ2-1; possible D gene TRBD2, 5 bases. CDR1 is KGHSH and CDR2 is LQKENI in the germline V gene. V dropped 4 bases and J dropped 8 bases, with 12 bases sitting between them. The CDR3 is 13 residues long. The CDR3 loop is CASSLNMEDEQFF. CDR3 bases: TGTGCCAGCTCACTAAATATGGAGGATGAGCAGTTCTTC.

This clonotype was seen more than once but under ten times. The chain has TRBV29-1 and TRBJ2-7, with D perhaps TRBD2 (7 bases). CDR1 and CDR2 (germline): SQVTM, ANQGSEA. There are 13 residues in the CDR3. Trimming took off 7 bases at V and 5 bases at J, with 18 bases between the two ends. CDR3 nucleotide sequence: TGCAGCGGGGGGGGGGGCCTCCGCCACGAGCAGTACTTC. Protein: CSGGGGLRHEQYF.

This clonotype occurred many times. The V call is TRBV28, the J call TRBJ2-2; perhaps TRBD1 as D (6 bases). The CDR3 has 16 residues. The germline gives CDR1 MDHEN, CDR2 SYDVKM. Trimming stripped 6 bases from V and 5 bases from J, with 19 bases between. As DNA, the CDR3 is TGTGCCAGCAGCCCAACCTGGGACATGGCGACCGGGGAGCTGTTTTTT. Amino acid sequence: CASSPTWDMATGELFF.

This chain joins TRBV20-1 and TRBJ2-5; D perhaps matches TRBD1 (6 bases). The length of the CDR3 is 17 residues. The V end was cut by 0 bases, the J end by 1 base, with 18 bases between. The germline V gene encodes CDR1 DFQATT and CDR2 SNEGSKA (reference sequence). CDR3 residues: CSARDVLGTQRQETQYF. CDR3 DNA sequence: TGCAGTGCTAGAGATGTTTTGGGGACACAACGCCAAGAGACCCAGTACTTC.

At least ten counts were recorded for this clonotype. The V gene is TRBV4-1, the J gene TRBJ2-7; 11 positions agree with TRBD2. The CDR3 sequence is 16 residues long. Germline V gene data show CDR1 as MGHRA and CDR2 as YSYEKL. The J segment lost 1 base and the V segment lost 4 bases, leaving 6 bases of the junction unmatched. The CDR3 DNA reads as TGCGCCAGCAGCCCGTCACTAGCGGGAGTTTCCTACGAGCAGTACTTC. Protein sequence: CASSPSLAGVSYEQYF.

This clonotype turned up a few times. The V call is TRBV19, the J call TRBJ1-5; D is possibly TRBD1 (5 bases). The CDR3 is 15 residues long. Germline CDR1 reads LNHDA; CDR2 reads SQIVND (reference sequence). V gave up 3 bases and J gave up 0 bases, with 9 bases separating them. The CDR3 coding sequence is TGTGCCAGTAGTATGGGGGATTATAGCAATCAGCCCCAGCATTTT. This codes for CASSMGDYSNQPQHF.

Ten or more counts support this clonotype. The chain recombines TRBV13 with TRBJ2-1, with 7 bases identical to TRBD2. The CDR3 totals 17 residues. Unmatched junction bases numbered 11, after V lost 6 bases and J lost 0 bases. CDR1 is PRHDT, CDR2 FYEKMQ, per germline (reference sequence). The CDR3 sequence: CASRGGAAEGSYNEQFF. The CDR3 DNA is TGTGCCAGCAGGGGAGGGGCCGCGGAGGGCTCCTACAATGAGCAGTTCTTC. Full variable domain (outside the CDR3, taken from reference TRBV13 and TRBJ2-1): AAGVIQSPRHLIKEKRETATLKCYPIPRHDTVYWYQQGPGQDPQFLISFYEKMQSDKGSIPDRFSAQQFSDYHSELNMSSLELGDSALYFCASRGGAAEGSYNEQFFGPGTRLTVL.

In its sample, this clonotype was seen a few times. CDR3 nucleotides: TGTGCCAGCAGTGAAGCGCTTGGCTCAGCCTACGAGCAGTACTTC. This translates into CASSEALGSAYEQYF. This rearrangement joins TRBV2 to TRBJ2-7; D remains ambiguous. This CDR3 is 15 amino acids long. The V gene lost 0 bases and the J gene lost 2 bases, with 11 bases spanning the gap. CDR1 is SNHLY and CDR2 is FYNNEI in the germline V gene.

This clonotype was seen only a few times. The chain joins TRBV10-3 to TRBJ1-2, with TRBD1 identical over 8 bases. This CDR3 is 18 amino acids long. The trim removed 7 bases at V and 4 bases at J, leaving 20 bases unmatched. CDR1 ENHRY and CDR2 SYGVKD come from the germline V gene. The CDR3 reads CAITQSTRRGQGGYGYTF. In DNA form, the CDR3 reads TGTGCCATCACCCAGTCAACTCGCAGGGGGCAAGGGGGCTATGGCTACACCTTC.